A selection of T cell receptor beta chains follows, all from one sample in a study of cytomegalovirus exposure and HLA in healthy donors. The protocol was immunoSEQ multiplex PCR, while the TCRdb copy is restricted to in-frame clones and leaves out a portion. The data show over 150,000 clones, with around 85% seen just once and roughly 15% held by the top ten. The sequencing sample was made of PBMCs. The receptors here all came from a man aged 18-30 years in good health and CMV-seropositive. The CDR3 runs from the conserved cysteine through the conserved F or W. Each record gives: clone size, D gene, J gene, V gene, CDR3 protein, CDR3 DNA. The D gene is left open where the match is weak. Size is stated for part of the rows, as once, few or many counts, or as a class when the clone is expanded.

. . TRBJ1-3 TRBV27 CASSLSGFSGNTIYF TGTGCCAGCAGTCTCAGCGGATTCTCTGGAAACACCATATATTTT
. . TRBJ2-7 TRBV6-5 CASSYAVSYEQYF TGTGCCAGCAGTTACGCAGTTTCCTACGAGCAGTACTTC
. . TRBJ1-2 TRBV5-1 CASSFEGLNYGYTF TGCGCCAGCAGCTTTGAGGGCTTAAACTATGGCTACACCTTC
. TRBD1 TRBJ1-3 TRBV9 CASSVEGQGSGNTIYF TGTGCCAGCAGCGTCGAAGGACAGGGGTCTGGAAACACCATATATTTT
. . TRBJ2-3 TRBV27 CASSLFSGTQYF TGTGCCAGCAGTTTATTCAGCGGCACGCAGTATTTT
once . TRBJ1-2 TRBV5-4 CASSLGAGFNYGYTF TGTGCCAGCAGCTTGGGGGCGGGGTTCAACTATGGCTACACCTTC
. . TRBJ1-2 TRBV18 CASSPLRLGTGANYGYTF TGTGCCAGCTCACCCTTGAGACTCGGGACGGGAGCTAACTATGGCTACACCTTC
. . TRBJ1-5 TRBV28 CASSLGGGNQPQHF TGTGCCAGCAGTTTAGGGGGGGGCAATCAGCCCCAGCATTTT
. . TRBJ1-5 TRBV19 CASSGGLGQPQHF TGTGCCAGTAGTGGAGGGTTAGGTCAGCCCCAGCATTTT
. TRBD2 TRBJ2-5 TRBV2 CASSAISGGETQYF TGTGCCAGCAGTGCTATAAGCGGGGGGGAGACCCAGTACTTC
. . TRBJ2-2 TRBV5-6 CASSSTTDRWYLDTGELFF TGTGCCAGCAGCTCCACTACCGACAGGTGGTACTTGGACACCGGGGAGCTGTTTTTT
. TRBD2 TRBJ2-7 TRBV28 CASSLRTSGRRREQYF TGTGCCAGCAGTTTAAGGACTAGCGGGAGGAGGCGCGAGCAGTACTTC
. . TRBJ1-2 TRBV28 CASSPMTANGYTF TGTGCCAGCAGTCCCATGACAGCGAATGGCTACACCTTC
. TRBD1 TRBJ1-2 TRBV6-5 CASSSGTARNYGYTF TGTGCCAGCAGTTCCGGGACAGCGAGGAACTATGGCTACACCTTC
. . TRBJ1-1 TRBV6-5 CASTPWEDPNTEAFF TGTGCCAGCACTCCCTGGGAGGACCCGAACACTGAAGCTTTCTTT
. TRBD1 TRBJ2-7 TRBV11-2 CASSLGGGQGLSYEQYF TGTGCCAGCAGCTTAGGGGGGGGACAGGGACTGTCCTACGAGCAGTACTTC
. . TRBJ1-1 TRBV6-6 CASQGGTEAFF TGTGCCAGCCAGGGTGGCACTGAAGCTTTCTTT
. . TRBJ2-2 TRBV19 CASTIRGAGEAGELFF TGTGCCAGTACCATCCGGGGGGCAGGGGAGGCCGGGGAGCTGTTTTTT
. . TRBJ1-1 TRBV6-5 CASSYQLGLNTEAFF TGTGCCAGCAGTTATCAGCTTGGGCTGAACACTGAAGCTTTCTTT
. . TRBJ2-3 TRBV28 CASSFTDTQYF TGTGCCAGCAGCTTCACAGATACGCAGTATTTT
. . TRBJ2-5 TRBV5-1 CASSPWGQGETQYF TGCGCCAGCAGCCCCTGGGGCCAGGGAGAGACCCAGTACTTC
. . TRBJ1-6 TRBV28 CASSLQGSYNSPLHF TGTGCCAGCAGTTTACAAGGGAGCTATAATTCACCCCTCCACTTT
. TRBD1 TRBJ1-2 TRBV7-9 CASSLDLGTADDYGYTF TGTGCCAGCAGCTTGGACCTAGGGACAGCCGACGACTATGGCTACACCTTC
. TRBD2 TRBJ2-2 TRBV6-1 CASSREVLRAGELFF TGTGCCAGCAGCCGGGAGGTCCTTAGGGCCGGGGAGCTGTTTTTT
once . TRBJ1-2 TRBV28 CASSFPYTPTANYGYTF TGTGCCAGCAGTTTTCCTTACACCCCGACAGCGAACTATGGCTACACCTTC
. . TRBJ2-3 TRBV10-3 CANADRADTQYF TGTGCCAACGCCGACAGAGCAGATACGCAGTATTTT
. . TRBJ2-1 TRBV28 CASTLIHAGNEQFF TGTGCCAGCACACTGATCCATGCGGGCAATGAGCAGTTCTTC
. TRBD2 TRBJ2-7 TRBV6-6 CASSYAGLAGPYEQYF TGTGCCAGCAGTTACGCGGGACTAGCGGGACCCTACGAGCAGTACTTC
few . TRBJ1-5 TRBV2 CASQYGSEQPQHF TGTGCCAGTCAATATGGTAGCGAGCAGCCCCAGCATTTT
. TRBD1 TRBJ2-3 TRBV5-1 CASSLNGQGGADTQYF TGCGCCAGCAGCTTGAACGGACAGGGGGGCGCAGATACGCAGTATTTT
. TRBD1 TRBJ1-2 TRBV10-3 CAISESQITGAKGGYTF TGTGCCATCAGTGAGTCGCAAATTACAGGGGCGAAGGGTGGCTACACCTTC
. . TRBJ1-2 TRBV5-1 CASSFSGDGYTF TGCGCCAGCAGCTTCTCAGGGGACGGCTACACCTTC
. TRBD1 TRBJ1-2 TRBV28 CASGEGALSYGYTF TGTGCCAGCGGCGAGGGGGCCCTTTCGTATGGCTACACCTTC
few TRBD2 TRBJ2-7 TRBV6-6 CASSYLQRGGGGEQYF TGTGCCAGCAGTTATCTTCAGCGGGGGGGAGGAGGAGAGCAGTACTTC
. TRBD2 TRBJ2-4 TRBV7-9 CASSRSGENIQYF TGTGCCAGCAGCCGCAGCGGGGAAAACATTCAGTACTTC
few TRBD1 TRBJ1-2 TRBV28 CASSLGGGEDGYTF TGTGCCAGCAGTTTAGGAGGGGGCGAAGATGGCTACACCTTC
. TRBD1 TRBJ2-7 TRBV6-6 CASRGTGGSYEQYF TGTGCCAGCAGGGGGACAGGGGGTTCTTACGAGCAGTACTTC
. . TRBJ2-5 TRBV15 CATSRRVSQETQYF TGTGCCACCAGCAGACGGGTCAGCCAAGAGACCCAGTACTTC
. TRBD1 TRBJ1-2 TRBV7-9 CASSPVTGGRGYTF TGTGCCAGCAGCCCAGTGACAGGGGGCCGGGGCTACACCTTC
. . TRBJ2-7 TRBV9 CASAEGVGEQYF TGTGCCAGCGCCGAAGGGGTCGGCGAGCAGTACTTC
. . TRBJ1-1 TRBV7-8 CASTGQLNTEAFF TGTGCCAGCACCGGACAGTTGAACACTGAAGCTTTCTTT
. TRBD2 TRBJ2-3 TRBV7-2 CASRPRRGGSTDTQYF TGTGCCAGCAGGCCGAGGCGGGGGGGTAGCACAGATACGCAGTATTTT
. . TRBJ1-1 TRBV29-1 CSVEESGAGAFF TGCAGCGTTGAAGAAAGCGGGGCAGGAGCTTTCTTT
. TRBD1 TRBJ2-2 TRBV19 CASTSLGQGAHTGELFF TGTGCCAGTACGTCGCTGGGACAGGGGGCTCACACCGGGGAGCTGTTTTTT
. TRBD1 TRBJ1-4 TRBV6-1 CASSEGSTGAGEKLFF TGTGCCAGCAGTGAAGGATCGACAGGGGCTGGGGAAAAACTGTTTTTT
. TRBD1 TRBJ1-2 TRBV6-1 CASSEGTGGLYGYTF TGTGCCAGCAGTGAAGGAACAGGGGGCCTCTATGGCTACACCTTC
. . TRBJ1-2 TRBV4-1 CASSPSLGRINYGYTF TGCGCCAGCAGCCCCAGCCTAGGCAGAATAAACTATGGCTACACCTTC
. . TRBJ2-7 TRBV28 CASSSSGSGSYEQYF TGTGCCAGCAGTTCCTCAGGGTCAGGAAGCTACGAGCAGTACTTC
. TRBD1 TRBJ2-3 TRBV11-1 CASSLDRGDTQYF TGTGCCAGCAGCTTAGACAGGGGGGATACGCAGTATTTT
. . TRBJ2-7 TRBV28 CASRDVAGTYEQYF TGTGCCAGCCGTGACGTCGCAGGGACCTACGAGCAGTACTTC
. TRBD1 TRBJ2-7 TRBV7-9 CASSPRTGNYEQYF TGTGCCAGCAGCCCAAGGACAGGAAACTACGAGCAGTACTTC
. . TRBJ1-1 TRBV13 CASRWNSGTEAFF TGTGCCAGCAGATGGAACAGTGGCACTGAAGCTTTCTTT
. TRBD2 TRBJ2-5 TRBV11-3 CASSLGASGSVPETQYF TGTGCCAGCAGCTTAGGCGCTAGCGGGAGTGTGCCGGAGACCCAGTACTTC
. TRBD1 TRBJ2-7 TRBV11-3 CASSLRDRPYEQYF TGTGCCAGCAGCTTAAGGGACAGGCCCTACGAGCAGTACTTC
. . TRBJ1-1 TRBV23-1 CASSQLQTEAFF TGCGCCAGCAGTCAATTGCAGACTGAAGCTTTCTTT
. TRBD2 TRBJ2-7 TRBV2 CASTQGTSGSFYEQYF TGTGCCAGCACCCAAGGGACTAGCGGGAGCTTCTACGAGCAGTACTTC
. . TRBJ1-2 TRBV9 CASSPQTANYGYTF TGTGCCAGCAGCCCTCAGACAGCTAACTATGGCTACACCTTC